This section outlines one T cell receptor (beta chain) sequence together with its context. There is no known antigen for this receptor. Base-call qualities are not available, and no considerably larger clone is one nucleotide away. Exclusion was applied to patients with uncontrolled infections, other autoimmune diseases, pregnancy or lactation. Diagnoses were established on the basis of clinical symptoms, serum thyroxine and TRAb, thyroid ultrasound, and orbital computed tomography. Total RNA was extracted using Trizol reagent, and RNA quality was assessed on an Agilent 2100 Bioanalyzer. The TCR beta CDR3 regions were amplified from the RNA transcripts. The TCR CDR3 was subjected to a first round of RT-PCR using the HTBI primer set and the Qiagen OneStep RT-PCR kit. The libraries were constructed in a second round of multiplex PCR and then size-selected and purified. Libraries were sequenced paired-end with 100 bp reads on an Illumina HiSeq2000. As for how the authors treated the data: SOAPnuke was used to process the raw data, with reads discarded if the reads contained adapters or uncalled bases, had a mean Phred below 15, or lacked an exact constant-primer or identifier match. High-quality paired reads were merged using COPE v1.2.5, and each unique nucleotide sequence was defined as a clonotype. MiTCR v1.1 was used to align clonotypes to the IMGT TRBV, TRBD and TRBJ reference segments. The analysis was restricted to V-J combinations with a frequency above 0.0001, which together covered about 99% of the repertoires. A TCS score was defined as the ratio between F50 (clonal expansion) and ExV (chaos), using BLOSUM62-based TCRdist between CDR3 peptides within each V-J. Welch's t-statistics and random forest reduced fewer than 600 V-J features to some 14, which were used in a naive Bayes classifier (R e1071). The Morisita-Horn index was used to measure how similar the thyroid and blood repertoires were. TCRdb reprocessing: public reads trimmed at Q25 with fastp, clones called with MiXCR, in-frame beta chains kept. When rows share a CDR3 protein, they turn into one entry using the most common DNA and genes. V and J calls and clone size were set by TCRdb, not the authors. In all, the sample holds about 570,000 distinct CDR3 sequences, and about 43% of those were seen once. The leading ten clones occupy over 15% of the sample.

These data come from a study of T cells in Graves' hyperthyroidism and ophthalmopathy (dated by TCRdb to between 2018 and 2021). In the study overall: A discovery cohort of approximately 97 patients, roughly 43 with Graves' ophthalmopathy and about 58 with stable Graves' hyperthyroidism, was used to find distinguishing TCR V-J signatures. Prospective prediction of ophthalmopathy was tested in an independent validation cohort consisting of 18 to 20 hyperthyroidism patients and some 17 patients who later progressed to ophthalmopathy. The approximately 100 discovery patients were randomly split 7:3 into training and test sets. In roughly six Graves' hyperthyroidism patients, the study also compared T-cell repertoires from thyroid tissue with T-cell repertoires from blood. After blood sampling, hyperthyroidism patients were treated with methimazole at a starting dose of 30 mg daily, and ophthalmopathy patients were treated with high-dose intravenous methylprednisolone. The paper describes TCR Vbeta CDR3 sequencing of 120 to 150 peripheral blood samples, made up of roughly 45 ophthalmopathy patients, more than 70 hyperthyroidism patients and some 17 progressor patients.

Study-level results and caveats: In validation, the model predicted progression to ophthalmopathy with approximately 71% sensitivity and less than 75% specificity, a median of around six months before onset. Ophthalmopathy was separated from stable hyperthyroidism by a 13 V-J signature model, with around 90% sensitivity and approximately 81% specificity obtained in cross-validation and 80%/75% obtained in testing. Sample size was not statistically predetermined, and blinding of investigators to group allocation was not performed. Blood samples also contained most of the expanded thyroid clonotypes (frequency above 0.001), which suggests that blood repertoires may reflect thyroid immune responses.

The specimen sequenced was peripheral blood or thyroid tissue (not recorded which). The TCR originated in an adult woman with Graves' disease, either hyperthyroidism or ophthalmopathy (not recorded which).

The CDR3 region reads CASSDNRLHRTYEQYF. The DNA sequence is as follows: TGTGCCAGCAGTGACAACCGGTTACATCGGACCTACGAGCAGTACTTC. Recombination linked TRBV6-1 to TRBJ2-7, with the identity of the D gene unclear. The germline V gene yields MNHNS for CDR1 and SASEGT for CDR2. A distance of 17 bases separates the germline ends of V and J, which lose 3 bases and 2 bases respectively. Including cysteine and phenylalanine, the CDR3 has 16 amino acids. Only the CDR3 portion is preserved as DNA: 48 bases, with reading frame beginning at the first base.